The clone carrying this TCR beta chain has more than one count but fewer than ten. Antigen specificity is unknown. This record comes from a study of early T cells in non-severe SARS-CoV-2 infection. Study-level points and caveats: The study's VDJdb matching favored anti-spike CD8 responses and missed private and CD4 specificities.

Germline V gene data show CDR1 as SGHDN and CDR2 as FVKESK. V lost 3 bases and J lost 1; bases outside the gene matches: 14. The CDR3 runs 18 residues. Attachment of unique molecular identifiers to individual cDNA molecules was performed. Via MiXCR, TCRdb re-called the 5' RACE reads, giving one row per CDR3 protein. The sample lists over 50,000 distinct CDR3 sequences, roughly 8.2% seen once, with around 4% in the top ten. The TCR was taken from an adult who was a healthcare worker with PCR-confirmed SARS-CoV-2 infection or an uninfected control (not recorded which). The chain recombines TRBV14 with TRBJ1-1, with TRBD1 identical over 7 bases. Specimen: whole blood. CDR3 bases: TGTGCCAGCAGCCATCGTCGACAGTCCAGGGGGGCGAACACTGAAGCTTTCTTT. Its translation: CASSHRRQSRGANTEAFF.